This T cell receptor beta chain came from a study of OX40 agonist ivuxolimab in advanced cancers. About the research overall: Hepatocellular carcinoma, melanoma, renal cell or head and neck cancer occurred in dose-escalation patients.

As to this clone: Its matching antigen is unknown.

Autoimmune disease history or systemic immunosuppression excluded patients. Sampling of blood occurred at baseline, cycle 4 day 1, and cycle 7 day 1. Libraries were prepared by immunoSEQ multiplex PCR; TCRdb keeps only in-frame clonotypes and omits some of them. The sample has about 89,000 clones, approximately 90% seen once. The study, taken as a whole, reports: Researchers report that CD8+ T cells had, on average, more expanded clones than CD4+.

The CDR3 consists of 17 residues. Germline CDR1 SGHTA, CDR2 FQGTGA. The germline V and J ends were trimmed by 4 bases and 0 bases, with 15 bases remaining between them. The clonotype was recovered from an adult with an advanced solid tumor such as melanoma, head and neck, liver or kidney cancer. The material sequenced was CD4+ or CD8+ T cells sorted from blood, taken in a trial of the OX40 agonist ivuxolimab. The gene calls are TRBV7-3 and TRBJ2-2; weak D call: TRBD1 (5 bases). CDR3 DNA sequence: TGTGCCAGCAGCTCCTGGGGCCGGCAAGCGAACACCGGGGAGCTGTTTTTT. Translating it yields CASSSWGRQANTGELFF. Supplemented by reference TRBV7-3 and TRBJ2-2, the full variable domain reads GAGVSQTPSNKVTEKGKYVELRCDPISGHTALYWYRQSLGQGPEFLIYFQGTGAADDSGLPNDRFFAVRPEGSVSTLKIQRTERGDSAVYLCASSSWGRQANTGELFFGEGSRLTVL.